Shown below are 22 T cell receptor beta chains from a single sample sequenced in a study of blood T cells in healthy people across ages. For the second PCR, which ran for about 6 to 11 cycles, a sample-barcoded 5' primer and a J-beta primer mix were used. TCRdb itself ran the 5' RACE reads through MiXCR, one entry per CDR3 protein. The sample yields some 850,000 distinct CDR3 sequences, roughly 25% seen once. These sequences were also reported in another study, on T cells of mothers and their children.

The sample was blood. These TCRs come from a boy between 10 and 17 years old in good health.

In DNA, the CDR3 is TGCAGTGCTAGGGCGGCGGCTGGGTCCTACGAGCAGTACTTC. Protein product: CSARAAAGSYEQYF. The chain uses TRBV20-1 and TRBJ2-1; the D is unclear. The DNA end is a closer match to TRBJ2-7, so the J assignment may be wrong. This CDR3 is built from 14 residues. CDR1 and CDR2 (germline): DFQATT, SNEGSKA (reference sequence).

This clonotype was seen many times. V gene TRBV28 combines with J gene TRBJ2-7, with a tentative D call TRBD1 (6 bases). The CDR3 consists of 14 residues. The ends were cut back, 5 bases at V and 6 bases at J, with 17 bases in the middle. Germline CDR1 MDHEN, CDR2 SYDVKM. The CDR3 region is CASSNLGGRGEQYF. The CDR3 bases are TGTGCCAGCAGTAACTTAGGGGGACGTGGCGAGCAGTACTTC.

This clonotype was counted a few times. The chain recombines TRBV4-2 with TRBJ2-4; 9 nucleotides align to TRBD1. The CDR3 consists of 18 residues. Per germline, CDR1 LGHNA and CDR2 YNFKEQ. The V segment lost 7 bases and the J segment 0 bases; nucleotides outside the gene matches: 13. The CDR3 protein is CASNIAGQGPLAKNIQYF. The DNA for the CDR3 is TGTGCCAGCAACATTGCCGGACAGGGGCCTCTAGCCAAAAACATTCAGTACTTC.

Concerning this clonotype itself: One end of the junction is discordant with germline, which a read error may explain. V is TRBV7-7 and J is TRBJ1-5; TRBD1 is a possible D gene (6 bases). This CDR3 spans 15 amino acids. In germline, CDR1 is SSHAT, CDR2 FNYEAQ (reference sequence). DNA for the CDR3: TGTGCTAGCAGCTCCAGGGGCCCGAACGATCAGCCCCAGCATTTT. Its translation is CASSSRGPNDQPQHF.

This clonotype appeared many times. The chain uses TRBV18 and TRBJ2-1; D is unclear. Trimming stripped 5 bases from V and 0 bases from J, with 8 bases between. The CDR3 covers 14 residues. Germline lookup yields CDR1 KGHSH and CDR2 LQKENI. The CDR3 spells CASSYGSSYNEQFF. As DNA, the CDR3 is TGTGCCAGCTCATACGGTAGCTCCTACAATGAGCAGTTCTTC.

Here the CDR3 DNA reads TGTGCCAGCAGCCAAGCAGGCAGCTCCTATAATTCACCCCTCCACTTT. Its translation: CASSQAGSSYNSPLHF. The chain recombines TRBV3-1 with TRBJ1-6; no clear D. Germline V CDR1 and CDR2: LGHDT, YNNKEL (reference sequence). With 1 base removed from V and 0 bases from J, the gap between germline ends came to 7 bases. The CDR3 length is 16 residues.

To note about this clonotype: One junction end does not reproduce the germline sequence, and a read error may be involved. CDR3 loop: CASSPIRGEQCF. CDR3 DNA sequence: TGTGCCAGCTCACCTATCAGGGGCGAGCAGTGCTTC. The chain combines TRBV18 with TRBJ2-7; D is perhaps TRBD1 (6 bases). From germline, CDR1 is KGHSH and CDR2 LQKENI. This CDR3 has 12 residues.

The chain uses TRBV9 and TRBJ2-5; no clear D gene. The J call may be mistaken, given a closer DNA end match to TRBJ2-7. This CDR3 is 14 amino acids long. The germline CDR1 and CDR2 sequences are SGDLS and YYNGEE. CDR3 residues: CASSPLGQSYEQYF. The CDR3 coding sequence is TGTGCCAGCAGCCCTCTCGGGCAGTCCTACGAGCAGTACTTC.

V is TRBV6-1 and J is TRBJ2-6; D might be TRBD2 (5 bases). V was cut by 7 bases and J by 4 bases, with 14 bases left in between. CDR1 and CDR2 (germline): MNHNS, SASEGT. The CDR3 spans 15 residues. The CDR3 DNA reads TGTGCCAGCACCGGAGGAAGTGCGGGGGCCAACGTCCTGACTTTC. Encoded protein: CASTGGSAGANVLTF.

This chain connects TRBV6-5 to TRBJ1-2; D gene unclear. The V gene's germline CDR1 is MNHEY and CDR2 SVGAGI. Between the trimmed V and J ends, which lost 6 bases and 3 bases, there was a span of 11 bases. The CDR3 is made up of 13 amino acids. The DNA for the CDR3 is TGTGCCAGCAGCCCTGGACTCCACTATGGCTACACCTTC. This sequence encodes CASSPGLHYGYTF.

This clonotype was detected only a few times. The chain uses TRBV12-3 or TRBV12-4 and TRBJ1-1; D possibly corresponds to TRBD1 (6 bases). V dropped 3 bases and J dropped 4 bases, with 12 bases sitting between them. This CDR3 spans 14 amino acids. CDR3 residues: CASSFSGVRTEAFF. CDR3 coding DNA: TGTGCCAGCAGTTTTTCAGGGGTACGCACTGAAGCTTTCTTT.

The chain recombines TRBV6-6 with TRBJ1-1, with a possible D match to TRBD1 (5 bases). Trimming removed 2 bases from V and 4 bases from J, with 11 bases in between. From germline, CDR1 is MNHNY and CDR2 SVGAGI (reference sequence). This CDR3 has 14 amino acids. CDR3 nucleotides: TGTGCCAGCAGTTACCTGAGGGGTAGCACTGAAGCTTTCTTT. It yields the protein CASSYLRGSTEAFF.

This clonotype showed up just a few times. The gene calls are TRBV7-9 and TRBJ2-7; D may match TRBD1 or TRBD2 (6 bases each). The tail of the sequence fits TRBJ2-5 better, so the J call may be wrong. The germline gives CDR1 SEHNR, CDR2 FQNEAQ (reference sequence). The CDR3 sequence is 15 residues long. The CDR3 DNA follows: TGTGCCAGCAGCGAAGATTGGAGGGGGGTCGAGACCCAGTACTTC. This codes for CASSEDWRGVETQYF.

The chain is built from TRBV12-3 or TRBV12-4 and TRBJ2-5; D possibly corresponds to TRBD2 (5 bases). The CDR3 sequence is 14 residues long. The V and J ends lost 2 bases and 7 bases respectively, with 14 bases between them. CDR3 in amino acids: CASSLRSSLGTQYF. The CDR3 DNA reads TGTGCCAGCAGTTTAAGGTCTAGCTTGGGGACCCAGTACTTC.

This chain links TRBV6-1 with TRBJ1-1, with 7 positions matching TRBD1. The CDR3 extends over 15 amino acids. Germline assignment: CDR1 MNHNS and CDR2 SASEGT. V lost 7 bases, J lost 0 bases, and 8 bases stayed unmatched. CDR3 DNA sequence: TGTGCCAGCACTCAGACAGGGAGCATGAACACTGAAGCTTTCTTT. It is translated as CASTQTGSMNTEAFF.

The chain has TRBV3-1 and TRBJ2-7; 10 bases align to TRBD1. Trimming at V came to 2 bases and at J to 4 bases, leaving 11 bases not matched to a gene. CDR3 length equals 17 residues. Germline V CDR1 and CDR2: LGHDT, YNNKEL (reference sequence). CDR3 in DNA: TGTGCCAGCAGCCAAACTATTACCGGGACAGGGGTTTACGAGCAGTACTTC. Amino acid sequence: CASSQTITGTGVYEQYF.

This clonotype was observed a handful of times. CDR3 residues: CASSPPGGAGTDTQYF. CDR3 bases: TGTGCCAGCAGTCCGCCGGGGGGCGCGGGCACAGATACGCAGTATTTT. The gene calls are TRBV27 and TRBJ2-3, with a weak D call TRBD2 (7 bases). V lost 5 bases to trimming and J lost 1 base, with 16 bases between them. The CDR3 consists of 16 residues. Germline CDR1 and CDR2: MNHEY and SMNVEV (reference sequence).

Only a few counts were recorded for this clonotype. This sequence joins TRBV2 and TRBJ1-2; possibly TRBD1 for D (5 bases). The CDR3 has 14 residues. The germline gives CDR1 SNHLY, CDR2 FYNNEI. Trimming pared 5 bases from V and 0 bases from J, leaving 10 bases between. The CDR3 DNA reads TGTGCCAGCAGTCAACAGGTAGCTAACTATGGCTACACCTTC. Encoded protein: CASSQQVANYGYTF.

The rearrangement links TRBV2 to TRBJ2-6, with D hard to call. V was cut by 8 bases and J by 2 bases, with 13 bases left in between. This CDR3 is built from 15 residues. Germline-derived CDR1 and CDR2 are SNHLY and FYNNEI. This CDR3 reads CASRQGDTGANVLTF. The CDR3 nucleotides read TGTGCCAGCCGTCAAGGTGACACTGGGGCCAACGTCCTGACTTTC. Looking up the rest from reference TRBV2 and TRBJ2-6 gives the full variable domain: EPEVTQTPSHQVTQMGQEVILRCVPISNHLYFYWYRQILGQKVEFLVSFYNNEISEKSEIFDDQFSVERPDGSNFTLKIRSTKLEDSAMYFCASRQGDTGANVLTFGAGSRLTVL.

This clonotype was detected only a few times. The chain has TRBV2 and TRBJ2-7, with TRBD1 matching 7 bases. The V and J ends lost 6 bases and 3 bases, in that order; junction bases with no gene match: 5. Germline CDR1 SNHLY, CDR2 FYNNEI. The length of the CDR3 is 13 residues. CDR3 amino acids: CASRMTGIYEQYF. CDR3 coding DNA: TGTGCCAGCAGAATGACAGGGATCTACGAGCAGTACTTC.

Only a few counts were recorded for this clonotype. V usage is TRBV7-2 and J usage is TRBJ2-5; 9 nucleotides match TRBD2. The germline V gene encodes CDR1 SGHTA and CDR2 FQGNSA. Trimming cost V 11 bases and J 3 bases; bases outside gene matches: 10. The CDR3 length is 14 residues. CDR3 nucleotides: TGTGCCGGAAATCTAGCGGGGAATAAAGAGACCCAGTACTTC. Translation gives CAGNLAGNKETQYF.

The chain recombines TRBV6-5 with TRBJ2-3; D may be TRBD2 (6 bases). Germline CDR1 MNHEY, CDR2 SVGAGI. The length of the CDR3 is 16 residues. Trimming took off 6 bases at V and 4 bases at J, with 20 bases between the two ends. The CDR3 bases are TGTGCCAGCAGACCCGCCCTTGCGGGGATGTCAGATACGCAGTATTTT. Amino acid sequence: CASRPALAGMSDTQYF.